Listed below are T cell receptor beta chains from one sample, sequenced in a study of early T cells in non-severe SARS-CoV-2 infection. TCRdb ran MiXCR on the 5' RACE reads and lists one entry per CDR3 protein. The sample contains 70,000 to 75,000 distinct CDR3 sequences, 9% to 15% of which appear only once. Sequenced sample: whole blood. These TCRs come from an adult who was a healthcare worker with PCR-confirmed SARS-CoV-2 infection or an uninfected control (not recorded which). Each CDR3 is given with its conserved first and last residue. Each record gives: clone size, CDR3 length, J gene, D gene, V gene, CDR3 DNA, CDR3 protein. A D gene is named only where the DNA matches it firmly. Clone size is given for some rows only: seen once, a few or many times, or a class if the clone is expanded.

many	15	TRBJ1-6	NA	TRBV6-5	TGTGCCAGCAGTTTCCGAAGGGGTGTCGGCTCACCCCTCCACTTT	CASSFRRGVGSPLHF
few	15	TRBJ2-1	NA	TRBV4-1	TGCGCCAGCAGCCACCGACTAATTCTCTCCAATGAGCAGTTCTTC	CASSHRLILSNEQFF
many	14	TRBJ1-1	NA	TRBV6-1	TGTGCCAGCAGTGAATATCAGTTCTACACTGAAGCTTTCTTT	CASSEYQFYTEAFF
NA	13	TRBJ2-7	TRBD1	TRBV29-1	TGCAGCGCCGCTACAGGGGACCTCTACGAGCAGTACTTC	CSAATGDLYEQYF
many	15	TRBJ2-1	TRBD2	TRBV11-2	TGTGCCAGCAGCCAGACTAGCGGGAGGATCAATGAGCAGTTCTTC	CASSQTSGRINEQFF
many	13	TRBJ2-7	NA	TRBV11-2	TGTGCCAGCAGCCCCCGCTCGGGGTACGAGCAGTACTTC	CASSPRSGYEQYF
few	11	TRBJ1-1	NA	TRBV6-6	TGTGCCAGCATTTCGAGGGGTGAAGCTTTCTTT	CASISRGEAFF
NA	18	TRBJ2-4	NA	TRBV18	TGTGCCAGCTCACTCATACAACAGGGTCCTCTAGCAAAAAACATTCAGTACTTC	CASSLIQQGPLAKNIQYF
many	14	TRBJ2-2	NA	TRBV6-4	TGTGCCAGCAGTGCCGCAGGGACCACCGGGGAGCTGTTTTTT	CASSAAGTTGELFF
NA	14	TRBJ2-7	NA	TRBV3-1	TGTGCCAGCAGCTGGACGGGGACATTCTACGAGCAGTACTTC	CASSWTGTFYEQYF